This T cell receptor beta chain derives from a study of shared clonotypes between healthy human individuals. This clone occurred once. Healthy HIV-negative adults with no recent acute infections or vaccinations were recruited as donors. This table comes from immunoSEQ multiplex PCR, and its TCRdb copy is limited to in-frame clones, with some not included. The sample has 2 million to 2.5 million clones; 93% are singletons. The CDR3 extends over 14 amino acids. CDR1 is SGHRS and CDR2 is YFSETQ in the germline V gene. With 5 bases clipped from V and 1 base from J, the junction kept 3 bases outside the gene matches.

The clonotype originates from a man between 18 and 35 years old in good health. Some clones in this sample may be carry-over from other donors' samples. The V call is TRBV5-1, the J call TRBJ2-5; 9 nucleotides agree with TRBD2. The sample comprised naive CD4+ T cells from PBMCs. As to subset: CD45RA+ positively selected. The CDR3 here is CASSQTSGQETQYF. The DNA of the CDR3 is TGCGCCAGCAGTCAGACTAGCGGCCAAGAGACCCAGTACTTC.